The entry below describes one TCR beta chain. Its antigen remains unidentified. V gave up 3 bases and J gave up 9 bases; unmatched junction bases: 16. The germline gives CDR1 SGDLS, CDR2 YYNGEE. This CDR3 is built from 17 residues. This sample was taken from a study of human thymus T cells. General study results and limits: There appeared to be biased usage of V and J genes in thymic and blood repertoires. Related work found strong thymic repertoire overlap between unrelated individuals.

The thymus was resected at corrective cardiac surgery. It was healthy Finnish infants having corrective surgery for congenital heart defects who were the donors. Libraries were prepared by immunoSEQ multiplex PCR; TCRdb keeps only in-frame clonotypes and omits some of them. The table has roughly 120,000 clones, around 94% seen once. Sequences were obtained from thymus tissue. This receptor was identified in a boy under two years old with a congenital heart defect but otherwise immunologically healthy. The V and J genes are TRBV9 and TRBJ2-1, with 9 positions matching TRBD2. CDR3 bases: TGTGCCAGCAGCGCCCGAGATCTCAGGACTAGCGTAGGTGAGCAGTTCTTC. Protein product: CASSARDLRTSVGEQFF.